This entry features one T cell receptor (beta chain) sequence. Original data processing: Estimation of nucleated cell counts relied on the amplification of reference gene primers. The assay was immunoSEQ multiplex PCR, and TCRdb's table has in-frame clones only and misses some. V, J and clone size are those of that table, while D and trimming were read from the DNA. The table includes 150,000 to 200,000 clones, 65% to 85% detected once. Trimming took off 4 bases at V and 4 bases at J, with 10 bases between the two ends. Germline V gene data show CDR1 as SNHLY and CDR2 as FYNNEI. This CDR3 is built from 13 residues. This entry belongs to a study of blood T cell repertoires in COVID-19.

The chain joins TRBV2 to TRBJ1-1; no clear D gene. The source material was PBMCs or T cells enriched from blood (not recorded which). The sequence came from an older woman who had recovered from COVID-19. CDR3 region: CASSVAESTEAFF. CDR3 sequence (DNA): TGTGCCAGCAGTGTTGCGGAGAGCACTGAAGCTTTCTTT. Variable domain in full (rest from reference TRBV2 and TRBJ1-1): EPEVTQTPSHQVTQMGQEVILRCVPISNHLYFYWYRQILGQKVEFLVSFYNNEISEKSEIFDDQFSVERPDGSNFTLKIRSTKLEDSAMYFCASSVAESTEAFFGQGTRLTVV.